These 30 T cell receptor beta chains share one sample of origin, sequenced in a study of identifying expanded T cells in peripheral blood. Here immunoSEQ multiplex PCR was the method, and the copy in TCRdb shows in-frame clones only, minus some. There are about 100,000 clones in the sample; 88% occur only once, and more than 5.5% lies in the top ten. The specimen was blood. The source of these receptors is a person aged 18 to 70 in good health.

CDR3 nucleotide sequence: TGTGCCAGCAGCCCGCAGGAGGTGGGTGAAAAACTGTTTTTT. Amino acid sequence: CASSPQEVGEKLFF. The chain combines TRBV11-2 with TRBJ1-4, with no clear D. V dropped 5 bases and J dropped 7 bases, with 14 bases sitting between them. The CDR3 loop spans 14 amino acids. Germline V lookup: CDR1 SGHAT, CDR2 FQNNGV. The full variable domain, with the rest looked up from reference TRBV11-2 and TRBJ1-4, is EAGVAQSPRYKIIEKRQSVAFWCNPISGHATLYWYQQILGQGPKLLIQFQNNGVVDDSQLPKDRFSAERLKGVDSTLKIQPAKLEDSAVYLCASSPQEVGEKLFFGSGTQLSVL.

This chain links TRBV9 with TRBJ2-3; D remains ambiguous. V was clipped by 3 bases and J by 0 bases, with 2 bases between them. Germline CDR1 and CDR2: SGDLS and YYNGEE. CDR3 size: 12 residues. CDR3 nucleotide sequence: TGTGCCAGCAGCGGCAGCACAGATACGCAGTATTTT. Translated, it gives CASSGSTDTQYF.

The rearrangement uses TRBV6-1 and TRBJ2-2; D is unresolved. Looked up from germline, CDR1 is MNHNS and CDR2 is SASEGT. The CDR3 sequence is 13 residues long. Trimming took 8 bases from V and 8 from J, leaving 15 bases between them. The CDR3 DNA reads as TGTGCCAGCGTGATGATTTCTAGAGGGGAGCTGTTTTTT. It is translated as CASVMISRGELFF.

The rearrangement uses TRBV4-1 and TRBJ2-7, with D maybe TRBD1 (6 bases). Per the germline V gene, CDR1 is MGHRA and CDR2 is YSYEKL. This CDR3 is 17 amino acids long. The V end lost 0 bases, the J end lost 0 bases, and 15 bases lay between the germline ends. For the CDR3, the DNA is TGCGCCAGCAGCCAAGATCTTCGCGCAGGGGACTCCTACGAGCAGTACTTC. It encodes CASSQDLRAGDSYEQYF.

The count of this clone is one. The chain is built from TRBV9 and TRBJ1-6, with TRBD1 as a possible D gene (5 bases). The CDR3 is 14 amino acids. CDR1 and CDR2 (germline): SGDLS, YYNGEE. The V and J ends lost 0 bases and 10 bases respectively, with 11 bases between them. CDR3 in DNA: TGTGCCAGCAGCGTAGAACAGGTGGAGTCACCCCTCCACTTT. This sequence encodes CASSVEQVESPLHF. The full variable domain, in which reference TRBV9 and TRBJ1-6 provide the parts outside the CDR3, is DSGVTQTPKHLITATGQRVTLRCSPRSGDLSVYWYQQSLDQGLQFLIQYYNGEERAKGNILERFSAQQFPDLHSELNLSSLELGDSALYFCASSVEQVESPLHFGNGTRLTVT.

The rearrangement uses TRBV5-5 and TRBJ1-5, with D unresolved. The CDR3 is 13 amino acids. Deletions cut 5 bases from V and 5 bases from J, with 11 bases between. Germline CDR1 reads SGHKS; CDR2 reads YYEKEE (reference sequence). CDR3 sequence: CASSLDGYQPQHF. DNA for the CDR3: TGTGCCAGCAGTCTCGACGGATATCAGCCCCAGCATTTT.

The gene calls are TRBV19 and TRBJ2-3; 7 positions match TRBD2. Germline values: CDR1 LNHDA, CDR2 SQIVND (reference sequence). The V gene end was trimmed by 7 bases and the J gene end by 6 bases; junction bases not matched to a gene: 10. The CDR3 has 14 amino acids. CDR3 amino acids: CASKRDGSGDTQYF. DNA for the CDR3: TGTGCCAGTAAGCGGGACGGTTCGGGGGATACGCAGTATTTT.

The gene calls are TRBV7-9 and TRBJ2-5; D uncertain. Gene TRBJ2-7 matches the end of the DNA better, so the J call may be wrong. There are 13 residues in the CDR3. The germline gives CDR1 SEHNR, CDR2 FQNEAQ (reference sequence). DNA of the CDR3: TGTGCCAGCAGCTCACACAACTCGGACGAGCAGTACTTC. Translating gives CASSSHNSDEQYF.

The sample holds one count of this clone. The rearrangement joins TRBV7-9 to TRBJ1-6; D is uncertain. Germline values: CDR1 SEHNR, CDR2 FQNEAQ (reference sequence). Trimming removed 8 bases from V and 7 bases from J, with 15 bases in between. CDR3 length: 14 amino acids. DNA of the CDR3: TGTGCCAGCCCCCCGGGCACCCTGAATTCACCCCTCCACTTT. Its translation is CASPPGTLNSPLHF.

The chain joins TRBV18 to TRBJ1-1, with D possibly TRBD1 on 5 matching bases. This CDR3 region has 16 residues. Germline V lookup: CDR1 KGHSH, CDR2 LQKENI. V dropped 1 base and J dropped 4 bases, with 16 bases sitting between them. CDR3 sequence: CASSPQSAGGATEAFF. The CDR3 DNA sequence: TGTGCCAGCTCACCACAGAGTGCGGGGGGAGCCACTGAAGCTTTCTTT.

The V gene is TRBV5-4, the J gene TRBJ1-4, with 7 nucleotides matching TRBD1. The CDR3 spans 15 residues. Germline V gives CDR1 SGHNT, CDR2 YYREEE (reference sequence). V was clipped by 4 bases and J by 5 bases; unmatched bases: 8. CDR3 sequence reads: CASSQTTGRNEKLFF. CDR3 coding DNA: TGTGCCAGCAGCCAGACGACAGGGCGGAATGAAAAACTGTTTTTT.

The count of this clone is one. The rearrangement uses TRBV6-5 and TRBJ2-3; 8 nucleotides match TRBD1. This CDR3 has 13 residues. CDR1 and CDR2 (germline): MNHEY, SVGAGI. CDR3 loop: CGQGQKNTDTQYF. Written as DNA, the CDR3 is TGTGGACAGGGGCAGAAAAACACAGATACGCAGTATTTT.

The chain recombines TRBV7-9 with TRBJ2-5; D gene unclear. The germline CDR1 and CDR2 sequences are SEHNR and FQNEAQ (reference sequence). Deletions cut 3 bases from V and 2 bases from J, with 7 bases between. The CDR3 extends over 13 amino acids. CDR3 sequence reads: CASSFQMQETQYF. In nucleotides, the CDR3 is TGTGCCAGCAGCTTCCAGATGCAAGAGACCCAGTACTTC.

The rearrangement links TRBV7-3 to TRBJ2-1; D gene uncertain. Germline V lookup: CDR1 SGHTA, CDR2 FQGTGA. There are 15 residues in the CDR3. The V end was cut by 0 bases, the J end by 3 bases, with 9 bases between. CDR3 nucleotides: TGTGCCAGCAGCTTAACTAGCCGAAACTACAATGAGCAGTTCTTC. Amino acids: CASSLTSRNYNEQFF. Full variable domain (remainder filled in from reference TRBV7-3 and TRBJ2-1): GAGVSQTPSNKVTEKGKYVELRCDPISGHTALYWYRQSLGQGPEFLIYFQGTGAADDSGLPNDRFFAVRPEGSVSTLKIQRTERGDSAVYLCASSLTSRNYNEQFFGPGTRLTVL.

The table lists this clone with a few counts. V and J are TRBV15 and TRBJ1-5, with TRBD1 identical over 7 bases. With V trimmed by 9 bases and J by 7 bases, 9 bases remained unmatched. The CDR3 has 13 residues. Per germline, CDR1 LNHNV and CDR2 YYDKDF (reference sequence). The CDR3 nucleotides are TGTGCCACTTCAGGGGGAAGTCGGCAGCCCCAGCATTTT. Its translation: CATSGGSRQPQHF.

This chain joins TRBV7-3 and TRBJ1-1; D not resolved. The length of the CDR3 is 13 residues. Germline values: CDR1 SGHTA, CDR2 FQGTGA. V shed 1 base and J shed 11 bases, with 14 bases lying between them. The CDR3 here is CASSLRAEGRAFF. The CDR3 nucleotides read TGTGCCAGCAGCTTAAGGGCCGAGGGAAGGGCTTTCTTT.

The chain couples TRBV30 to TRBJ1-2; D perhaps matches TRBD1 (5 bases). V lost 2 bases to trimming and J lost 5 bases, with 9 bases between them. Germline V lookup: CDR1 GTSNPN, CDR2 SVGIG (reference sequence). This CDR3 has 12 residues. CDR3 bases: TGTGCCTGGAGTCCCCAGGGATATGGCTACACCTTC. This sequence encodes CAWSPQGYGYTF.

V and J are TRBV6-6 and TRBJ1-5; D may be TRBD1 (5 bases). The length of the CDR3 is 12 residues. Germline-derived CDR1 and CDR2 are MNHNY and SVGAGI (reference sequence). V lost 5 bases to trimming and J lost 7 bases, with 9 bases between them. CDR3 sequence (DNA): TGTGCCAGCAGTGAGGGGTCGCAGCCCCAGCATTTT. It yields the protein CASSEGSQPQHF.

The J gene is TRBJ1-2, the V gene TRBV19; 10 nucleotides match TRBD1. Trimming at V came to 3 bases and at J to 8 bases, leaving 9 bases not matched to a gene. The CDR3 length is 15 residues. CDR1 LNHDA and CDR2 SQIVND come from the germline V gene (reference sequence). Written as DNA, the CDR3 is TGTGCCAGTAGTATGGGACAGGGGATTTCGTGGGGCTACACCTTC. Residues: CASSMGQGISWGYTF. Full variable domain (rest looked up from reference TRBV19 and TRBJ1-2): DGGITQSPKYLFRKEGQNVTLSCEQNLNHDAMYWYRQDPGQGLRLIYYSQIVNDFQKGDIAEGYSVSREKKESFPLTVTSAQKNPTAFYLCASSMGQGISWGYTFGSGTRLTVV.

DNA of the CDR3: TGTGCCAGCAGCCTCTTCGGACACACAGAGGAGACCCAGTACTTC. Protein sequence: CASSLFGHTEETQYF. J is TRBJ2-5 and V is TRBV7-2; tentatively, D is TRBD1 (5 bases). Germline-derived CDR1 and CDR2 are SGHTA and FQGNSA. The CDR3 totals 15 residues. Trimming took 5 bases from V and 5 from J, leaving 18 bases between them.

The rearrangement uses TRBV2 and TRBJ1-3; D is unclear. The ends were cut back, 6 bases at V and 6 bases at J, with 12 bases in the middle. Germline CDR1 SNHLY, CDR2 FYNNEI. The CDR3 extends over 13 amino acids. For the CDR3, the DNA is TGTGCCAGCAGGAACCGAGGTCTAAACACCATATATTTT. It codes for CASRNRGLNTIYF.

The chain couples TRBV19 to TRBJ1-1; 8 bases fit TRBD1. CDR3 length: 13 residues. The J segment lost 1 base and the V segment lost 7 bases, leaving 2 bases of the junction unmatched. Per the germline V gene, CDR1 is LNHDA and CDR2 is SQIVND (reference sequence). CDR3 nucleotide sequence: TGTGCCAGTAATGACAGGGGGAACACTGAAGCTTTCTTT. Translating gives CASNDRGNTEAFF. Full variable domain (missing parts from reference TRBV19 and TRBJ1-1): DGGITQSPKYLFRKEGQNVTLSCEQNLNHDAMYWYRQDPGQGLRLIYYSQIVNDFQKGDIAEGYSVSREKKESFPLTVTSAQKNPTAFYLCASNDRGNTEAFFGQGTRLTVV.

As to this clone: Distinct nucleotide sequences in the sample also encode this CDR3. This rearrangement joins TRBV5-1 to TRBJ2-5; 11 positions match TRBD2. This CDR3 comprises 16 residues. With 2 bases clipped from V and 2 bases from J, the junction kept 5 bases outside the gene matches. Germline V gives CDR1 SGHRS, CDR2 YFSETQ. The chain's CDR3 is CASSLGLAGGQETQYF. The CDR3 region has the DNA TGCGCCAGCAGCTTAGGGCTAGCGGGGGGACAAGAGACCCAGTACTTC. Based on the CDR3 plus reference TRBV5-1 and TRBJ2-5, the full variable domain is KAGVTQTPRYLIKTRGQQVTLSCSPISGHRSVSWYQQTPGQGLQFLFEYFSETQRNKGNFPGRFSGRQFSNSRSEMNVSTLELGDSALYLCASSLGLAGGQETQYFGPGTRLLVL.

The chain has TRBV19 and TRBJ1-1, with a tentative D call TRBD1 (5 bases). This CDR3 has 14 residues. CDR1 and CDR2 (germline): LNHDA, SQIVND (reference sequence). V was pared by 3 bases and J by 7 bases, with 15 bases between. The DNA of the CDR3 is TGTGCCAGTAGTATTGGGGCAGACGAAAATGAAGCTTTCTTT. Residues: CASSIGADENEAFF.

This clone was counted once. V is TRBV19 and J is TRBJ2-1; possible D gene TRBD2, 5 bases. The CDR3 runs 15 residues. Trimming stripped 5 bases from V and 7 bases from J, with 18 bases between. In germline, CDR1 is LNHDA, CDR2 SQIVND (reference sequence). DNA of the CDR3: TGTGCCAGTAGTCCGCGTGGGGAGATTGCGAATGAGCAGTTCTTC. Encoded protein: CASSPRGEIANEQFF.

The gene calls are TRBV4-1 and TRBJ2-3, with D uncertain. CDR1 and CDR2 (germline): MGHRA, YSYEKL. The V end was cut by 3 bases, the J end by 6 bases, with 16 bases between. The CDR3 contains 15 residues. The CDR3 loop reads CASSQVGFGRDTQYF. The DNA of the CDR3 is TGCGCCAGCAGCCAGGTGGGTTTTGGCCGGGATACGCAGTATTTT.

The CDR3 protein is CASTNYRLLVGADGYTF. As DNA, the CDR3 is TGTGCCAGTACCAACTACAGGCTCTTAGTGGGGGCTGATGGCTACACCTTC. The chain recombines TRBV19 with TRBJ1-2, with D perhaps TRBD1 (6 bases). Per germline, CDR1 LNHDA and CDR2 SQIVND (reference sequence). The CDR3 contains 17 residues. V was pared by 7 bases and J by 6 bases, with 27 bases between.

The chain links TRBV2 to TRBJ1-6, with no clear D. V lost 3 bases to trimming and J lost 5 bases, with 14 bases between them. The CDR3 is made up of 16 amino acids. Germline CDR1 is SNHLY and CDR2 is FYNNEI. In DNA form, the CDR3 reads TGTGCCAGCAGTGAGGAGAGTGGAGGGCATAATTCACCCCTCCACTTT. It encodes CASSEESGGHNSPLHF.

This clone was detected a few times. Written as DNA, the CDR3 is TGCGCCAGCAGTGAGTACGGCGGGGGGGACACAGATACGCAGTATTTT. This translates into CASSEYGGGDTDTQYF. The chain recombines TRBV10-2 with TRBJ2-3; 9 positions match TRBD2. Losses at the gene ends were 1 base for V and 2 bases for J; bases not matched to a gene: 4. The CDR3 contains 16 residues. Germline CDR1 WSHSY, CDR2 SAAADI.

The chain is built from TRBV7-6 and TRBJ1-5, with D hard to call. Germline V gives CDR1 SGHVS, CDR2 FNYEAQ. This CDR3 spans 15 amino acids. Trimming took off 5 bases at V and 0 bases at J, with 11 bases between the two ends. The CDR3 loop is CASSPSGYSNQPQHF. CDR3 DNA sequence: TGTGCCAGCAGCCCGAGTGGGTATAGCAATCAGCCCCAGCATTTT. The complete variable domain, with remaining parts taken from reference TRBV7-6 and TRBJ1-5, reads GAGVSQSPRYKVTKRGQDVALRCDPISGHVSLYWYRQALGQGPEFLTYFNYEAQQDKSGLPNDRFSAERPEGSISTLTIQRTEQRDSAMYRCASSPSGYSNQPQHFGDGTRLSIL.